The rows below give T cell receptor beta chains drawn from one sample of a study of blood T cell repertoires in COVID-19. The protocol was immunoSEQ multiplex PCR, while the TCRdb copy is restricted to in-frame clones and leaves out a portion. The sample yields roughly 360,000 clones, 88% seen once. The sample consisted of PBMCs or T cells enriched from blood (not recorded which). These receptor sequences come from a woman aged 25 to 39 with acute COVID-19. Both conserved end residues are part of each CDR3. The order of the fields is V gene, J gene, D gene, clone size, CDR3 protein, CDR3 DNA. A D gene is named only where the DNA matches it firmly. A row's size may be missing; if present it is once, few, many or a size class.

TRBV12-5	TRBJ2-1	TRBD2	-	CASGRTSGGLGNEQFF	TGTGCTAGTGGGAGGACTAGCGGGGGTCTAGGCAATGAGCAGTTCTTC
TRBV5-6	TRBJ1-1	-	-	CASSLDQGLVNTEAFF	TGTGCCAGCAGCTTGGACCAGGGGTTAGTGAACACTGAAGCTTTCTTT
TRBV30	TRBJ2-2	-	-	CAWSEKFEDPGELFF	TGTGCCTGGAGTGAAAAATTTGAGGATCCCGGGGAGCTGTTTTTT
TRBV5-6	TRBJ1-1	TRBD1	once	CASSPYTGDGTEAFF	TGTGCCAGCAGCCCTTACACAGGGGATGGCACTGAAGCTTTCTTT
TRBV7-3	TRBJ2-3	TRBD2	-	CASSLGGGITNTQYF	TGTGCCAGCAGCTTAGGCGGGGGTATCACAAATACGCAGTATTTT
TRBV5-1	TRBJ2-1	TRBD2	-	CASSSLAGGQHEQFF	TGCGCCAGCAGCTCCCTAGCGGGGGGGCAACATGAGCAGTTCTTC
TRBV2	TRBJ2-1	-	-	CASTPNQGGHNEQFF	TGTGCCAGCACCCCGAACCAGGGGGGCCACAATGAGCAGTTCTTC
TRBV5-4	TRBJ2-1	TRBD2	-	CASSAHRTSGGSSSYNEQFF	TGTGCCAGCAGCGCACACCGGACTAGCGGGGGTTCGAGCTCCTACAATGAGCAGTTCTTC
TRBV9	TRBJ2-2	TRBD2	once	CASSVDGTSGGARTGELFF	TGTGCCAGCAGCGTAGATGGGACTAGCGGGGGGGCCCGGACCGGGGAGCTGTTTTTT
TRBV1	TRBJ2-5	-	-	CTSSQDDRKGQETQYF	TGCACCAGCAGCCAAGACGACAGGAAGGGACAAGAGACCCAGTACTTC
TRBV7-3	TRBJ1-2	-	-	CASSLTPGSSYGYTF	TGTGCCAGCAGCTTAACCCCAGGGTCGAGCTATGGCTACACCTTC
TRBV19	TRBJ1-3	-	-	CASKAGRAGGGNTIYF	TGTGCCAGTAAAGCGGGCCGGGCAGGAGGAGGAAACACCATATATTTT
TRBV5-6	TRBJ1-2	-	-	CASSPFGGNGYTF	TGTGCCAGCAGCCCGTTCGGGGGGAATGGCTACACCTTC
TRBV3-1/TRBV3-2	TRBJ2-5	-	-	CASSDFGPRGETQYF	TGTGCCAGCAGCGACTTTGGACCCAGGGGCGAGACCCAGTACTTC
TRBV18	TRBJ1-2	TRBD1	-	CASSPGQGFYGYTF	TGTGCCAGCTCACCGGGACAGGGGTTCTATGGCTACACCTTC
TRBV15	TRBJ2-7	-	-	CATSRESSSYEQYF	TGTGCCACCAGCAGGGAGTCAAGCTCCTACGAGCAGTACTTC
TRBV5-8	TRBJ1-1	-	-	CASSTNVGGKSTEAFF	TGTGCCAGCAGCACCAACGTCGGGGGAAAGTCGACTGAAGCTTTCTTT
TRBV6-2/TRBV6-3	TRBJ2-1	-	-	CASSYGLNEQFF	TGTGCCAGCAGTTACGGGCTCAATGAGCAGTTCTTC
TRBV4-1	TRBJ2-1	TRBD2	-	CASTAGGPGNEQFF	TGCGCCAGTACCGCGGGGGGGCCGGGGAATGAGCAGTTCTTC
TRBV30	TRBJ1-2	TRBD1	-	CAWIPDRGMKDYTF	TGTGCCTGGATCCCGGACAGGGGAATGAAAGACTACACCTTC